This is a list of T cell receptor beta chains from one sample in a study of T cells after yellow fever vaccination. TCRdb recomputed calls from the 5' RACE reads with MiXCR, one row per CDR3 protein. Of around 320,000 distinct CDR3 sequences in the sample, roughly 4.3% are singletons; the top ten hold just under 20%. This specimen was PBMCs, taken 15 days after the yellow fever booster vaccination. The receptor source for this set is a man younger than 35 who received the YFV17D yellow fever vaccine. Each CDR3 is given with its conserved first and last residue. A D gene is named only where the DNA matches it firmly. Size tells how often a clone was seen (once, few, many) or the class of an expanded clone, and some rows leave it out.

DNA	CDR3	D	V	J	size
TGCGCCAGCAGCCAAGAAGGAGACAAGTACGAGCAGTACTTC	CASSQEGDKYEQYF	.	TRBV4-3	TRBJ2-7	many
TGCGCCAGCAGCCAACAGGGGATGAACATTCAGTACTTC	CASSQQGMNIQYF	.	TRBV4-3	TRBJ2-4	many
TGTGCCAGCAGCTTAGGTCTAGCGGAGTACAATGAGCAGTTCTTC	CASSLGLAEYNEQFF	TRBD2	TRBV11-2	TRBJ2-1	many
TGTGCCAGCAGCTTAGGGGGGGGCAGGAACCCCTACAATGAGCAGTTCTTC	CASSLGGGRNPYNEQFF	.	TRBV7-2	TRBJ2-1	many
TGTGCCAGCAGTTACAGGGTGATTTCACCCCTCCACTTT	CASSYRVISPLHF	.	TRBV6-5	TRBJ1-6	many
TGTGCCAGCAGCCAACGGGACAGAAACTATGGCTACACCTTC	CASSQRDRNYGYTF	TRBD1	TRBV7-2	TRBJ1-2	many
TGTGCCAGCAGTCTCTCCTTACATGCAACCGGGGAGCTGTTTTTT	CASSLSLHATGELFF	.	TRBV6-1	TRBJ2-2	few
TGCGCCAGCAGCTTGGATGGTCAGGGCGGCTATGGCTACACCTTC	CASSLDGQGGYGYTF	.	TRBV5-1	TRBJ1-2	few
TGTGCCAGCAGCCAAGATTTTTATCAGCCCCAGCATTTT	CASSQDFYQPQHF	.	TRBV3-1	TRBJ1-5	few
TGTGCCAGCAGCATCACCGCCGGTTTGGGTGTTTCTTCACCCCTCCACTTT	CASSITAGLGVSSPLHF	.	TRBV6-5	TRBJ1-6	many
TGCGCCAGCAGCTTGGCGGGCAGCGGTGAGACCCAGTACTTC	CASSLAGSGETQYF	.	TRBV5-1	TRBJ2-5	many
TGTGCCAGCAGTACCGGACAGGGTAGAGGCTACACCTTC	CASSTGQGRGYTF	TRBD1	TRBV12-3/TRBV12-4	TRBJ1-2	.
TGCGCCAGCAGCTTCCTTGAAGGAGGCACTGAAGCTTTCTTT	CASSFLEGGTEAFF	.	TRBV5-1	TRBJ1-1	many
TGCGCCAGCAGCGAGGGACTAGCGGGCGATGAGCAGTTCTTC	CASSEGLAGDEQFF	TRBD2	TRBV5-1	TRBJ2-1	.
TGCGCCAGCAGCTTGGTTTGGCAGGGGGCTGGAAACACCATATATTTT	CASSLVWQGAGNTIYF	TRBD1	TRBV5-1	TRBJ1-3	many
TGTGCCAGCAGCTTATGGGGGCGGATAACCATGAACACTGAAGCTTTCTTT	CASSLWGRITMNTEAFF	.	TRBV7-9	TRBJ1-1	many
TGCAGTGCTAGAGCGCCCTTCGGCGGGGGGACCTACGAGCAGTACTTC	CSARAPFGGGTYEQYF	TRBD2	TRBV20-1	TRBJ2-7	many
TGTGCCAGCAGCCCTACAGGGGGCCGCACAGATACGCAGTATTTT	CASSPTGGRTDTQYF	TRBD1	TRBV7-6	TRBJ2-3	.
TGCGCCAGCAGCCAAAGCCCTAGCGGGGGGGCCAATGAGCAGTTCTTC	CASSQSPSGGANEQFF	TRBD2	TRBV4-3	TRBJ2-1	.
TGCGCCAGCAGCTTCGGACAGGGCGAGCAGTACTTC	CASSFGQGEQYF	TRBD1	TRBV5-1	TRBJ2-7	.
TGTGCCAGCAGTGACGGGACATCTTACAATGAGCAGTTCTTC	CASSDGTSYNEQFF	.	TRBV27	TRBJ2-1	many
TGTGCCAGCAGCTCCCGGGACTCACCCCCACTCTTC	CASSSRDSPPLF	.	TRBV14	TRBJ2-1	.
TGCGCCAGCAGCTTGGGTGAAGGGAGCACTGAAGCTTTCTTT	CASSLGEGSTEAFF	.	TRBV5-1	TRBJ1-1	many
TGTGCCAGCAGCTACGGCCGGGACAGGGTAGAAGGCTACACCTTC	CASSYGRDRVEGYTF	TRBD1	TRBV7-6	TRBJ1-2	many
TGCGCCAGCAGCCGAACGACAGGGTACTCGAACACTGAAGCTTTCTTT	CASSRTTGYSNTEAFF	TRBD1	TRBV5-1	TRBJ1-1	many
TGTGCCAGCAGCTTGTGGCTATCGGAAGATACGCAGTATTTT	CASSLWLSEDTQYF	.	TRBV5-6	TRBJ2-3	many
TGTGCCAGCAGCTTGGACAGGAGGAACACTGAAGCTTTCTTT	CASSLDRRNTEAFF	TRBD1	TRBV7-2	TRBJ1-1	many
TGCGCCAGCAGCCAAGGACAGGGGGCTGGTCAGCCCCAGCATTTT	CASSQGQGAGQPQHF	TRBD1	TRBV4-1	TRBJ1-5	.
TGTGCCAGCAGTTTTGGAGGGCTCCACTATGGCTACACCTTC	CASSFGGLHYGYTF	.	TRBV28	TRBJ1-2	.
TGTGCCAGCAGTTTCCCCAGTAATACCGGGGAGCTGTTTTTT	CASSFPSNTGELFF	.	TRBV12-3/TRBV12-4	TRBJ2-2	many
TGTGCCAGCAGCTTCTACAGGGGGCGAGGCGAGCAGTACTTC	CASSFYRGRGEQYF	TRBD1	TRBV7-9	TRBJ2-7	many
TGTGCCATCAGTCCCGCAGCTTCTAATGAAAAACTGTTTTTT	CAISPAASNEKLFF	.	TRBV10-3	TRBJ1-4	few
TGTGCCTGCCAACCGGGACGCGGCGGCGCAAATTCACCCCTCCACTTT	CACQPGRGGANSPLHF	.	TRBV5-5	TRBJ1-6	few
TGTGCCAGCAGCCAAGATCCTCAGGCAACAACTAATGAAAAACTGTTTTTT	CASSQDPQATTNEKLFF	.	TRBV4-2	TRBJ1-4	.
TGTGCCAGCAGCTCAGGGGCTTCACCCCTCCACTTT	CASSSGASPLHF	.	TRBV7-3	TRBJ1-6	.
TGTGCCAGCAGTCAGCTACAGGGGTCCTCTGGGGCCAACGTCCTGACTTTC	CASSQLQGSSGANVLTF	TRBD1	TRBV6-5	TRBJ2-6	.
TGCAGTGCTAGAGATTGGGTTGGGAACACCGGGGAGCTGTTTTTT	CSARDWVGNTGELFF	.	TRBV20-1	TRBJ2-2	many
TGTGCCAGCAGTGCGGGACAGAACTATGGCTACACCTTC	CASSAGQNYGYTF	TRBD1	TRBV25-1	TRBJ1-2	many
TGTGCCAGCAGAACAGGGTACCAAAACTATGGCTACACCTTC	CASRTGYQNYGYTF	.	TRBV6-5	TRBJ1-2	few
TGTGCCAGCGCCACAGTTAACAATCAGCCCCAGCATTTT	CASATVNNQPQHF	.	TRBV18	TRBJ1-5	.
TGTGCCAGCAGTACCTATGGCTACACCTTC	CASSTYGYTF	.	TRBV6-6	TRBJ1-2	.
TGTGCCAGCAGTTACGGGACTAGCGGGGGTAATGAGCAGTTCTTC	CASSYGTSGGNEQFF	TRBD2	TRBV6-6	TRBJ2-1	many
TGCGCCAGCAGCTCGGGGACTAGCGGGGTTAGCACAGATACGCAGTATTTT	CASSSGTSGVSTDTQYF	TRBD2	TRBV5-1	TRBJ2-3	.
TGCAGTGCTAACCGGGGACGGTTAAATTCACCCCTCCACTTT	CSANRGRLNSPLHF	.	TRBV20-1	TRBJ1-6	.
TGTGCCAGCAGCGCACAGGGTGAACGCAATCAGCCCCAGCATTTT	CASSAQGERNQPQHF	.	TRBV6-5	TRBJ1-5	many
TGTGCCAGCAGCCCTGGACAGGAGAGGAACACTGAAGCTTTCTTT	CASSPGQERNTEAFF	TRBD1	TRBV7-2	TRBJ1-1	few
TGTGCCAGCAGTTTCCTGGGGAGCTATGGCTACACCTTC	CASSFLGSYGYTF	.	TRBV12-3/TRBV12-4	TRBJ1-2	many
TGCGCCAGCAGGGTGGGACAGGGTTACACTGAAGCTTTCTTT	CASRVGQGYTEAFF	TRBD1	TRBV5-1	TRBJ1-1	many
TGTGCCAGCGGGCGGGACCGCCGCTCTGGAAACACCATATATTTT	CASGRDRRSGNTIYF	.	TRBV27	TRBJ1-3	many
TGTGCCAGCCGGAGCGCGACTAGCACAGATACGCAGTATTTT	CASRSATSTDTQYF	.	TRBV19	TRBJ2-3	few
TGTGCCAGCTCACCGCAGGGGGCCCCCTACAATGAGCAGTTCTTC	CASSPQGAPYNEQFF	TRBD1	TRBV18	TRBJ2-1	many
TGTGCCAGCAGCTTAGAACAGAGTGGGGCAGGGGGCCTACCCCTCCACTTT	CASSLEQSGAGGLPLHF	TRBD1	TRBV7-2	TRBJ1-6	many
TGCAGTGCCCCGACGACAGGGAATGCGGTTCCGGCTTTCTTT	CSAPTTGNAVPAFF	TRBD1	TRBV20-1	TRBJ1-1	few
TGTGCCACCAGCAGAGATTCCGGAAATGAGCAGTTCTTC	CATSRDSGNEQFF	.	TRBV15	TRBJ2-1	few
TGCGCCAGCAGCCAAGCCGCCGGATTCAATCAGCCCCAGCATTTT	CASSQAAGFNQPQHF	.	TRBV4-1	TRBJ1-5	few
TGTGCCAGCAGCTTCCGGGGAGCGGAGGGTACTGAAGCTTTCTTT	CASSFRGAEGTEAFF	.	TRBV5-5	TRBJ1-1	many
TGTGCCAGCAGCCCTCAGGGTGGTCGGGACACTGAAGCTTTCTTT	CASSPQGGRDTEAFF	.	TRBV14	TRBJ1-1	few
TGTGCCAGCAGTGGAATGGGACAGGGACCGAACACCATATATTTT	CASSGMGQGPNTIYF	TRBD1	TRBV6-5	TRBJ1-3	many
TGTGCCAGCAGCTTCCTGGGCCTAAAAGAGACCCAGTACTTC	CASSFLGLKETQYF	.	TRBV7-3	TRBJ2-5	many